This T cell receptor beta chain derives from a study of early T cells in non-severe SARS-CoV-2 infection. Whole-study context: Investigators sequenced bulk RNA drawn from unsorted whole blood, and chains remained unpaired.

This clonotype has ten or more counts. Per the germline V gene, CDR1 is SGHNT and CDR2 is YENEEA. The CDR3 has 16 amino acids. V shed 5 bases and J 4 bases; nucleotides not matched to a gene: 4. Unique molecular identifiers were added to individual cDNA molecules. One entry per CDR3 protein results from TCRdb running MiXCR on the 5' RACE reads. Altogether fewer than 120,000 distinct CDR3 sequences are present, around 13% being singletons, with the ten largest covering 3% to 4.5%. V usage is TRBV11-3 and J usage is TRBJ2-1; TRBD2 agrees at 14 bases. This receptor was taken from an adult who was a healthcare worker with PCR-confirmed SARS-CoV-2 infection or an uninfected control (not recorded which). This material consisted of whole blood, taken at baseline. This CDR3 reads CASSVGLAGGYNEQFF. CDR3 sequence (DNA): TGTGCCAGCAGCGTAGGACTAGCGGGGGGATACAATGAGCAGTTCTTC.